The T cell receptor beta chain under discussion was sequenced for a study of response to subunit inactivated influenza vaccine. The CDR3 has 14 amino acids. V was trimmed by 0 bases and J by 5 bases, leaving 9 bases between them. CDR1 is LGHNA, CDR2 YNFKEQ, per germline. MiXCR, run by TCRdb on the RT-PCR reads, gives a single entry per CDR3 protein. The sample consists of about 650,000 distinct CDR3 sequences, 12% to 15% of them appearing once. A few counts support this clonotype. Specimen: PBMCs from blood, collected around 15 days before vaccination. The sequence was collected from a man in his fifties who received an inactivated influenza vaccine. This rearrangement joins TRBV4-2 to TRBJ2-3; maybe TRBD2 (7 bases). The CDR3 region is CASSQEGGRDTQYF. CDR3 bases: TGTGCCAGCAGCCAAGAGGGGGGGCGAGATACGCAGTATTTT.